A single sample gave rise to the 7 T cell receptor beta chains below, sequenced in a study of T-cell memory formation after mild COVID-19. TCRdb reprocessed the 5' RACE reads with MiXCR, giving one entry per CDR3 protein. The table has 100,000 to 150,000 distinct CDR3 sequences, approximately 5.9% seen once. The sample consisted of PBMCs or a T cell subset sorted from them (not recorded which). The receptor set was obtained from an adult woman who had mild COVID-19 (a few samples of this study predate the infection). Cell type and time point are not known.

This clonotype turned up a few times. This chain connects TRBV11-2 to TRBJ2-7, with 8 bases lining up with TRBD1. Germline V gene sequence: CDR1 SGHAT, CDR2 FQNNGV. V shed 5 bases and J 4 bases; nucleotides not matched to a gene: 10. This CDR3 has 15 amino acids. CDR3 region: CASSASGGETYEQYF. CDR3 bases: TGTGCCAGCAGCGCATCAGGGGGCGAGACTTACGAGCAGTACTTC.

The chain couples TRBV7-3 to TRBJ1-1; possible D gene TRBD1, 6 bases. The germline CDR1 and CDR2 sequences are SGHTA and FQGTGA. The CDR3 covers 14 residues. V shed 4 bases and J shed 4 bases, with 13 bases lying between them. The CDR3 sequence: CASSSSGGVTEAFF. The CDR3 DNA reads TGTGCCAGCAGCTCTAGCGGGGGCGTCACTGAAGCTTTCTTT.

This clonotype was observed a handful of times. The rearrangement joins TRBV5-4 to TRBJ1-5, with TRBD1 matching over 7 bases. After removal of 2 bases from V and 4 bases from J, the junction contained 3 bases not matched to a gene. Germline-derived CDR1 and CDR2 are SGHNT and YYREEE (reference sequence). The CDR3 loop spans 14 amino acids. CDR3 nucleotides: TGTGCCAGCAGCTTTGCGGGACAGAATCAGCCCCAGCATTTT. This codes for CASSFAGQNQPQHF.

This clonotype appeared a few times. The chain carries TRBV5-1 and TRBJ2-1; D may correspond to TRBD1 or TRBD2 (5 bases each). Germline loops: CDR1 SGHRS, CDR2 YFSETQ. The CDR3 is made up of 14 amino acids. Trimming removed 2 bases at V and 5 bases at J, with 11 bases between. This CDR3 is CASSFRGDHNEQFF. The CDR3, as DNA: TGCGCCAGCAGCTTTCGGGGCGACCACAATGAGCAGTTCTTC.

The chain uses TRBV19 and TRBJ1-1, with 10 nucleotides matching TRBD1. With 10 bases clipped from V and 11 bases from J, the junction kept 4 bases outside the gene matches. The CDR3 runs to 10 residues. The germline gives CDR1 LNHDA, CDR2 SQIVND (reference sequence). The CDR3 nucleotides read TGTGCCACCGGGACAGGGGCGGCTTTCTTT. Protein product: CATGTGAAFF.

The chain combines TRBV23-1 with TRBJ2-2, with a weak D call TRBD1 (6 bases). TRBV23-1 is filed as an ORF, its function uncertain. The V gene lost 6 bases and the J gene lost 3 bases, with 14 bases spanning the gap. This CDR3 comprises 15 residues. In nucleotides, the CDR3 is TGCGCCAGCAGACCGGGACACGAGGACACCGGGGAGCTGTTTTTT. Its translation: CASRPGHEDTGELFF.

This clonotype was observed at least ten times. The CDR3 DNA reads TGTGCCAGCAGTTTGGCCCTAACGGGAGGTAGGACAGATACGCAGTATTTT. Protein product: CASSLALTGGRTDTQYF. The chain couples TRBV12-3 or TRBV12-4 to TRBJ2-3; 7 bases match TRBD2. The CDR3 consists of 17 residues. J was trimmed by 3 bases and V by 3 bases; bases with no gene match: 12.